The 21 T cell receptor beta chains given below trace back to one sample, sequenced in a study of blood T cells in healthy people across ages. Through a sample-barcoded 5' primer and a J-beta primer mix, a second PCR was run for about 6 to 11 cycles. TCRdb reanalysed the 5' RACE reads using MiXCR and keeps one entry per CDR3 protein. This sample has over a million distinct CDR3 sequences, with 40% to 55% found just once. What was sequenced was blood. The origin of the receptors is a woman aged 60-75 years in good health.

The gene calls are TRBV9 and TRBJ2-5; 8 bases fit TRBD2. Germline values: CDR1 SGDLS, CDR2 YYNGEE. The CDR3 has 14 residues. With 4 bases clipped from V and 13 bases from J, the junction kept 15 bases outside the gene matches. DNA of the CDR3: TGTGCCAGCAGCCCCAGCGGGAGCCAAGGGAGGCTGTACTTC. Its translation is CASSPSGSQGRLYF.

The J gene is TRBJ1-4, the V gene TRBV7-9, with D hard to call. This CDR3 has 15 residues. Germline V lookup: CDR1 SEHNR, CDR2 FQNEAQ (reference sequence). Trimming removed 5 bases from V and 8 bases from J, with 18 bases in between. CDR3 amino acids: CASSAQDPLREKLFF. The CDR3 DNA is TGTGCCAGCAGCGCTCAGGACCCGCTTCGCGAAAAACTGTTTTTT.

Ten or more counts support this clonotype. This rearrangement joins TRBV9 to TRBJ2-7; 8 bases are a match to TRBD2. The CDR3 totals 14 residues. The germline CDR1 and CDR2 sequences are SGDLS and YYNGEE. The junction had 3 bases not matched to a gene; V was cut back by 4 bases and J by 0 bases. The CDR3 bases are TGTGCCAGCAGCCGGGGGACTAGCTCCTACGAGCAGTACTTC. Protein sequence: CASSRGTSSYEQYF.

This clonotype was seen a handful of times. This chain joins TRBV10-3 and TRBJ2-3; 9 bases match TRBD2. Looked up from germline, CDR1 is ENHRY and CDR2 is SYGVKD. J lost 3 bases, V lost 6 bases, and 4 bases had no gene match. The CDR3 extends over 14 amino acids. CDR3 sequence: CAISDLAGTDTQYF. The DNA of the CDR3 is TGTGCCATCAGCGATCTAGCGGGAACAGATACGCAGTATTTT.

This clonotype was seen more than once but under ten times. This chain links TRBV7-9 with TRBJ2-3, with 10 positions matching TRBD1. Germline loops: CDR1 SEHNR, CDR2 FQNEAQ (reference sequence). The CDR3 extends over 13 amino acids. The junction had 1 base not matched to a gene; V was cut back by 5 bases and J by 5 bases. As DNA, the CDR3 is TGTGCCAGCAGCCGGACAGGGGGAGATACGCAGTATTTT. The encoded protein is CASSRTGGDTQYF. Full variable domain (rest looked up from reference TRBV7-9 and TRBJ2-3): DTGVSQNPRHKITKRGQNVTFRCDPISEHNRLYWYRQTLGQGPEFLTYFQNEAQLEKSRLLSDRFSAERPKGSFSTLEIQRTEQGDSAMYLCASSRTGGDTQYFGPGTRLTVL.

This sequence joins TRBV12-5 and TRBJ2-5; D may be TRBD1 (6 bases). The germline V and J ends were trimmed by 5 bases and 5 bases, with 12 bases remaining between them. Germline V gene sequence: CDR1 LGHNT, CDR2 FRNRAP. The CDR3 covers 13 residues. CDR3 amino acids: CASGDRQRETQYF. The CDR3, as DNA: TGTGCTAGTGGTGACAGGCAGCGGGAGACCCAGTACTTC.

The chain's CDR3 is CATSDDSSYNEQYF. The CDR3 DNA reads as TGTGCCACCAGTGACGATAGCTCCTACAATGAGCAGTACTTC. The V and J genes are TRBV24-1 and TRBJ2-1; no reliable D call. The end of the DNA is better explained by TRBJ2-7, so the J call may be wrong. The CDR3 extends over 14 amino acids. Germline V CDR1 and CDR2: KGHDR, SFDVKD.

The CDR3 bases are TGTGCCAGCTCACCACCAGCAGAGGCTCCAGAGACCCAGTACTTC. This encodes CASSPPAEAPETQYF. This rearrangement joins TRBV18 to TRBJ2-5; D remains unclear. The germline V gene has CDR1 KGHSH and CDR2 LQKENI. The CDR3 runs to 15 residues. Trimming took off 0 bases at V and 4 bases at J, with 12 bases between the two ends.

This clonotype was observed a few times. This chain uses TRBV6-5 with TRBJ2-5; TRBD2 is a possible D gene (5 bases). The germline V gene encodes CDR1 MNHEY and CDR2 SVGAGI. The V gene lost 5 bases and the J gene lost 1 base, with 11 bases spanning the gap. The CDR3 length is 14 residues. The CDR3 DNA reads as TGTGCCAGCAGTACAACTAGGATCCAAGAGACCCAGTACTTC. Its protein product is CASSTTRIQETQYF.

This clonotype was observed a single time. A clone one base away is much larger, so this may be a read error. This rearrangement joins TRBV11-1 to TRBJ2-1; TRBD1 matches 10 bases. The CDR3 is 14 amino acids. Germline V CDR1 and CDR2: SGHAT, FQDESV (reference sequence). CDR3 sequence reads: CAGSLGQGLDEQFF. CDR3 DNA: TGTGCCGGCAGCTTGGGACAGGGGCTCGATGAGCAGTTCTTC.

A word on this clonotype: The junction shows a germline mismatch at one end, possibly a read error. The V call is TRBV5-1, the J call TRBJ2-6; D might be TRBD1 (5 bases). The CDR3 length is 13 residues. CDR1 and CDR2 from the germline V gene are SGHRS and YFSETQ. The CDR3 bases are TGCGCCAGCAGCGTGGCTGGGGCCAACGTCCGGACTTTC. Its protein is CASSVAGANVRTF.

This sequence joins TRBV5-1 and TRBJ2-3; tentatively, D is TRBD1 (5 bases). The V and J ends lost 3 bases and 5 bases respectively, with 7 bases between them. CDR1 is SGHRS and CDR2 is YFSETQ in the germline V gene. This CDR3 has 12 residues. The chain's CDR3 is CASSSGQDTQYF. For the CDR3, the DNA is TGCGCCAGCAGCTCAGGACAAGATACGCAGTATTTT.

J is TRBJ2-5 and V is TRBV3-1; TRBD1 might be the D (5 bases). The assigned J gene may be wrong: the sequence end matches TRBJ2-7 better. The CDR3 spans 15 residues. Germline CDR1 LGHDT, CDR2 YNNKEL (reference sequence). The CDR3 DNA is TGTGCCAGCAGCCCGTCGTGGGGCATGGCCTACGAGCAGTACTTC. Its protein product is CASSPSWGMAYEQYF.

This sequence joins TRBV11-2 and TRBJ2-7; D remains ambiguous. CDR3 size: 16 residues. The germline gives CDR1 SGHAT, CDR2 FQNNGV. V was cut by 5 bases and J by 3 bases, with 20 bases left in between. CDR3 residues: CASSPRIRGGDYEQYF. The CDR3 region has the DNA TGTGCCAGCAGCCCCCGTATACGTGGTGGGGACTACGAGCAGTACTTC.

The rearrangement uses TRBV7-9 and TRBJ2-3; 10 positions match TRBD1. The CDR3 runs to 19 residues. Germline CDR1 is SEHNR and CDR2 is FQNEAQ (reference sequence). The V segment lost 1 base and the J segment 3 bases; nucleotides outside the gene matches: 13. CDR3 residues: CASSLGSVGDRGLTDTQYF. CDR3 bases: TGTGCCAGCAGCTTAGGTTCCGTAGGGGACAGGGGTTTAACAGATACGCAGTATTTT.

The CDR3: CSVDSRLGGGGTDTQYF. CDR3 DNA sequence: TGCAGCGTGGATTCGCGACTAGGGGGAGGTGGTACAGATACGCAGTATTTT. The chain recombines TRBV29-1 with TRBJ2-3; possibly TRBD1 or TRBD2 for D (6 bases each). Germline values: CDR1 SQVTM, CDR2 ANQGSEA. Trimming left V 6 bases short and J 3 bases short, with 25 bases between. The CDR3 length is 17 residues.

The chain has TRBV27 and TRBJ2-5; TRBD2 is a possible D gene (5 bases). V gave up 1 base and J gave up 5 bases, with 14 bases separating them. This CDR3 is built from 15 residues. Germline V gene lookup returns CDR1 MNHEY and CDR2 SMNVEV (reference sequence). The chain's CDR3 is CASSLWSSPGETQYF. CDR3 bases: TGTGCCAGCAGTTTATGGTCTAGCCCTGGGGAGACCCAGTACTTC.

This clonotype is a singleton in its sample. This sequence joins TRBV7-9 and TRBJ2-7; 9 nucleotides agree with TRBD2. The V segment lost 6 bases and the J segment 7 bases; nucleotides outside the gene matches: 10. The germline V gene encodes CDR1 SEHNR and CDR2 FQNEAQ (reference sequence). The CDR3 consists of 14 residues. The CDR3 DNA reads TGTGCCAGCAGTCAGACTAGCGGAGGAATTGAGCAGTACTTC. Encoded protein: CASSQTSGGIEQYF.

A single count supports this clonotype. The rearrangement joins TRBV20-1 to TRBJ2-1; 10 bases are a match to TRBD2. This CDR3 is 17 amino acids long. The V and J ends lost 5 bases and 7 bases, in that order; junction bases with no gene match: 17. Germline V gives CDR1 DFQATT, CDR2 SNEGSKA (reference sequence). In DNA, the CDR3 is TGCAGTGCTCCCGGGAGGATGCTAGCGGGAGTGGGTAATGAGCAGTTCTTC. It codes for CSAPGRMLAGVGNEQFF.

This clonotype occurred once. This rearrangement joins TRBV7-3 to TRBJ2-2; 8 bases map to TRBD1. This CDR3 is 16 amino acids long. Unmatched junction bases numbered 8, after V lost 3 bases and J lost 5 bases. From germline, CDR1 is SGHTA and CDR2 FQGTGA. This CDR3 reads CASSLDRDRFTGELFF. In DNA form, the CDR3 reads TGTGCCAGCAGCTTGGATCGGGACAGGTTTACCGGGGAGCTGTTTTTT.

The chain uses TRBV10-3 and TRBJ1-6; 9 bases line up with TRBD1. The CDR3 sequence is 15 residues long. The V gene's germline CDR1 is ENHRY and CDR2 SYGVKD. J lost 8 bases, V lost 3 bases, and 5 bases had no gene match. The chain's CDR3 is CAISDTGTGYSPLHF. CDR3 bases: TGTGCCATCAGTGATACCGGGACAGGGTATTCACCCCTCCACTTT.